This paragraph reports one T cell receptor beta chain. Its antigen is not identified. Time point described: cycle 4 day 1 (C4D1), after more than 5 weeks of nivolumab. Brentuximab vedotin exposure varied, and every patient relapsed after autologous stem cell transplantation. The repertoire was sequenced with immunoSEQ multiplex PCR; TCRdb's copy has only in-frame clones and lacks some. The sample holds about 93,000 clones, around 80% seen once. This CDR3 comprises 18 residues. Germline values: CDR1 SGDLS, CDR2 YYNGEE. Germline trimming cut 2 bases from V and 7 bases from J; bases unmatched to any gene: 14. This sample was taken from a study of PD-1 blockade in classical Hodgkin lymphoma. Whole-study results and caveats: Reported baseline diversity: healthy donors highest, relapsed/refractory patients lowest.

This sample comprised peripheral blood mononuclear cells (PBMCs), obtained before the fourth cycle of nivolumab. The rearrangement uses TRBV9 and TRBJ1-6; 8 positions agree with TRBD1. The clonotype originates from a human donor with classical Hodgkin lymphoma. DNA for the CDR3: TGTGCCAGCAGCGTTTTACCCACCGCACAGGGGGACAATTCACCCCTCCACTTT. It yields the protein CASSVLPTAQGDNSPLHF. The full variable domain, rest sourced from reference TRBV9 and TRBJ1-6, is DSGVTQTPKHLITATGQRVTLRCSPRSGDLSVYWYQQSLDQGLQFLIQYYNGEERAKGNILERFSAQQFPDLHSELNLSSLELGDSALYFCASSVLPTAQGDNSPLHFGNGTRLTVT.